The entry that follows covers one TCR beta chain sequence. What it binds is unknown. These data belong to a study of a mutant IDH1 vaccine in newly diagnosed glioma. The study's findings and limits: Most patients, approximately 92%, showed vaccine-induced immune responses. There seemed to be no relation between pseudoprogression and changes in top peripheral T cell clonotypes.

Time point reported: baseline, week 1 (first vaccination visit). This sample's treatment: pre-vaccination baseline after standard-of-care therapy. Here immunoSEQ multiplex PCR was the method, and the copy in TCRdb shows in-frame clones only, minus some. This repertoire shows 75,000 to 100,000 clones, roughly four fifths found once; its top ten account for 5.3%. Trimming took off 3 bases at V and 6 bases at J, with 8 bases between the two ends. The CDR3 covers 11 residues. The germline V gene has CDR1 SQVTM and CDR2 ANQGSEA. The V and J genes are TRBV29-1 and TRBJ1-2; D uncertain. Here the sequenced sample was PBMCs, taken from a glioma patient treated with radiotherapy, temozolomide or both. This clonotype was obtained from a man aged 40-50 years with glioma. Some clones in this sample may be carry-over from other donors' samples. CDR3 in DNA: TGCAGCGTTGATTCGGGGAATGGCTACACCTTC. It codes for CSVDSGNGYTF.